This T cell receptor (beta chain) is drawn from a study of shared clonotypes between healthy human individuals. At the level of the study: Contributing individuals were a couple of females and three males aged 18 to 49.

Produced via immunoSEQ multiplex PCR; TCRdb's table is partial and in-frame only. The sample carries under 1,900,000 clones, around 98.5% recorded once. Nashville, Tennessee was home to all donors, each a Caucasian adult. The authors divided CD4+ cells into CD45RA+ naive and CD45RA-negative memory subsets. CDR3 length: 15 residues. CDR1 is MNHEY and CDR2 is SMNVEV in the germline V gene (reference sequence). J lost 7 bases, V lost 6 bases, and 10 bases had no gene match. The chain combines TRBV27 with TRBJ2-7, with 12 bases that match TRBD2. The TCR originated in a man aged 25-45 years in good health. Sequenced sample: naive CD4+ T cells sorted from blood. Regarding subset: CD45RA+ positively selected. CDR3 residues: CASRPKLAGGGEQYF. CDR3 bases: TGTGCCAGCAGACCAAAACTAGCGGGAGGAGGTGAGCAGTACTTC.